Presented here are 2 T cell receptor beta chains from one specimen sequenced in a study of T-cell reconstitution after alpha-beta-depleted transplantation in children. Unique molecular identifiers were used to barcode this TCRbeta library. TCRdb re-called the PCR reads with MiXCR, one entry per CDR3 protein. The data show some 600,000 distinct CDR3 sequences, around 16% seen once. This specimen was PBMCs from the stem cell graft donor, taken from the stem cell graft. These TCRs come from a human donor who donated a stem cell graft to a child with acute myeloid leukemia.

The chain links TRBV30 to TRBJ1-1; no clear D. Per the germline V gene, CDR1 is GTSNPN and CDR2 is SVGIG (reference sequence). The ends were cut back, 2 bases at V and 2 bases at J, with 12 bases in the middle. The CDR3 consists of 14 residues. The CDR3 DNA sequence: TGTGCCTGGAGTTTTGGACGCTTAAACACTGAAGCTTTCTTT. This codes for CAWSFGRLNTEAFF.

This clonotype has a count of ten or more. The rearrangement uses TRBV7-2 and TRBJ2-5; TRBD1 matches at 7 bases. With 1 base clipped from V and 1 base from J, the junction kept 3 bases outside the gene matches. The CDR3 consists of 15 residues. Germline V gene lookup returns CDR1 SGHTA and CDR2 FQGNSA. The CDR3: CASSLDRGPQETQYF. The DNA for the CDR3 is TGTGCCAGCAGCTTAGACAGGGGCCCCCAAGAGACCCAGTACTTC. The entire variable domain, with the rest obtained from reference TRBV7-2 and TRBJ2-5, is as follows: GAGVSQSPSNKVTEKGKDVELRCDPISGHTALYWYRQSLGQGLEFLIYFQGNSAPDKSGLPSDRFSAERTGGSVSTLTIQRTQQEDSAVYLCASSLDRGPQETQYFGPGTRLLVL.